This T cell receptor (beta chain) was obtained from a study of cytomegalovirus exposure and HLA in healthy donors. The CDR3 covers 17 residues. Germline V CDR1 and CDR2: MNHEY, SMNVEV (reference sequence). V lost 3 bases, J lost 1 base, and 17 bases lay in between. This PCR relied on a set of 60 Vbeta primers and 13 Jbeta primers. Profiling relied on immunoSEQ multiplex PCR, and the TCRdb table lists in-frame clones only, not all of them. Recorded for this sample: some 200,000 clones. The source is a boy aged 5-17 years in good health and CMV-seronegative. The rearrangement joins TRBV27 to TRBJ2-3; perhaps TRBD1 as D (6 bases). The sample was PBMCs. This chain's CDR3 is CASSLMSRGRGTDTQYF. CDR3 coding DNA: TGTGCCAGCAGTTTGATGTCCAGGGGTAGGGGCACAGATACGCAGTATTTT.